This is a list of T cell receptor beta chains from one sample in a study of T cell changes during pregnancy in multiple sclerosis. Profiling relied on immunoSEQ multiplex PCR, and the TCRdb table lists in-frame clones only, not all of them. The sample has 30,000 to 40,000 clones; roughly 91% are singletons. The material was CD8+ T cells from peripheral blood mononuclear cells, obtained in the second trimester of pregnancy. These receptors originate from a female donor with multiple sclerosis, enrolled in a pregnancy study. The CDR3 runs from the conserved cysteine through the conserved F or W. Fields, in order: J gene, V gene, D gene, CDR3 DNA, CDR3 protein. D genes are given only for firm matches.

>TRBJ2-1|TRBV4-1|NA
TGCGCCAGCAGCCAAGAGCCAGGCCGTTACAATGAGCAGTTCTTC
CASSQEPGRYNEQFF
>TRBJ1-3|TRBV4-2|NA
TGTGCCAGCAGCCAAGAAGGGGGCTCTGGAAACACCATATATTTT
CASSQEGGSGNTIYF
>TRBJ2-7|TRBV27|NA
TGTGCCAGCAGTTTATCCTATCGGACAGCCACCTACGAGCAGTACTTC
CASSLSYRTATYEQYF
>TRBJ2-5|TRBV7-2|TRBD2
TGTGCCAGCAGCTTAGACCCCCGGGGACTAGCGGGAGCAGAGACCCAGTACTTC
CASSLDPRGLAGAETQYF
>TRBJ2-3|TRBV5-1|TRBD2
TGCGCCAGCAGCTCCCTGAGCGGGAGAACAGATACGCAGTATTTT
CASSSLSGRTDTQYF
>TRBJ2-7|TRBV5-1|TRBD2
TGCGCCAGCAAACGGGAGGGAGGCGGGAGAGTAGCATACGAGCAGTACTTC
CASKREGGGRVAYEQYF
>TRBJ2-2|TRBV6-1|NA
TGTGCCAGCAGGTCTGGGACAACGAACACCGGGGAGCTGTTTTTT
CASRSGTTNTGELFF
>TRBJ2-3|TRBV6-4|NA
TGTGCCAGCAGTGTCGACCCAGGGGCAGGAGATACGCAGTATTTT
CASSVDPGAGDTQYF
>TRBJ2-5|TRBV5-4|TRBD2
TGTGCCAGCAGCACGGGGACTAGCTTAGGCGAGTACTTC
CASSTGTSLGEYF
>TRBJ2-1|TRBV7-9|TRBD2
TGTGCCAGCAGCCAGACTAGCGGGAGTTCCGGCGAGCAGTTCTTC
CASSQTSGSSGEQFF
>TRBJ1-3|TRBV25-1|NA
TGTGCCAGCAGCTACTCTCGGGACACCATATATTTT
CASSYSRDTIYF
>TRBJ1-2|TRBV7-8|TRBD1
TGTGCCAGCAGCTTATTACAGGGGAGCGGCTACACCTTC
CASSLLQGSGYTF
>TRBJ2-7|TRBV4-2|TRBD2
TGTGCCAGCAGCCACAGGACTAGCGGGAACTACGAGCAGTACTTC
CASSHRTSGNYEQYF
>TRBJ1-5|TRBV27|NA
TGTGCCAGCAGTGTCGGACTGTTTCCCGATCAGCCCCAGCATTTT
CASSVGLFPDQPQHF
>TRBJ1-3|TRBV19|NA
TGTGCCAGTACCATAAGACATTCCTCTGGAAACACCATATATTTT
CASTIRHSSGNTIYF
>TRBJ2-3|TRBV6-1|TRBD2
TGTGCCAGCAGTGGACTAGCGGGGGTATCCACGAATACGCAGTATTTT
CASSGLAGVSTNTQYF
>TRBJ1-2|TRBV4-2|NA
TGTGCCAGCAGCCCCTTAATTCCAGGGGCCTATGGCTACACCTTC
CASSPLIPGAYGYTF
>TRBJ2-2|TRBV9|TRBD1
TGTGCCAGCAGCGCCCAGGGGGCCGGGGAGCTGTTTTTT
CASSAQGAGELFF
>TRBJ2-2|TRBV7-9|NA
TGTGCCAGCAGTTTTCCGGGTCCTCCCGGGGAGCTGTTTTTT
CASSFPGPPGELFF
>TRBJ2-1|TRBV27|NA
TGTGCCAGCAGTTACGTTACGAGGGTTTACAATGAGCAGTTCTTC
CASSYVTRVYNEQFF
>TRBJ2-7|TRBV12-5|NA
TGTGCTAGTGGTACGGGGTCTTCCCTCAGCGAGCAGTACTTC
CASGTGSSLSEQYF
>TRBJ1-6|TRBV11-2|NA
TGTGCCAGCAGCAACCCCTCCGGGACAACGGGTAATTCACCCCTCCACTTT
CASSNPSGTTGNSPLHF
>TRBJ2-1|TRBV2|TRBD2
TGTGCCAGCAGTCCGGGGGGGCAGTTCTTC
CASSPGGQFF
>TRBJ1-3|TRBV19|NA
TGTGCCAGTAGGGCCGACACCAGCTCTGGAAACACCATATATTTT
CASRADTSSGNTIYF
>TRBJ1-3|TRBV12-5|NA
TGTGCTAGTGGTTTGCTCCAGGGATTTGGCTCTGGAAACACCATATATTTT
CASGLLQGFGSGNTIYF
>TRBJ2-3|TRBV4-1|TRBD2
TGCGCCAGCAGCTACCCTGGACTAGCCGACGGAGATACGCAGTATTTT
CASSYPGLADGDTQYF
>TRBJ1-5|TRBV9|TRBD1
TGTGCCAGCAGCGTAGGAGGGGGCCTTCAGCCCCAGCATTTT
CASSVGGGLQPQHF
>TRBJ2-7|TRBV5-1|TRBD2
TGCGCCAGCAGCTTGTATCTAGTAACTAGCGGGGACTCCTACGAGCAGTACTTC
CASSLYLVTSGDSYEQYF
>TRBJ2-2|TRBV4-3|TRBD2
TGCGCCAGCAGCCAAGAGAACGGGGGGGCCGGGGAGCTGTTTTTT
CASSQENGGAGELFF
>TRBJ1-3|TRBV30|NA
TGTGCCTGGAACTCGGGAGCAGGGATCTCTGGAAACACCATATATTTT
CAWNSGAGISGNTIYF
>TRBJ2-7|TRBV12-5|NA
TGTGCTAGTGGTACAGATTCAATTCTCTACGAGCAGTACTTC
CASGTDSILYEQYF
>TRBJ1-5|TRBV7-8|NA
TGTGCCAGCAGCTTTGTTCAGGGGCCCTCGCAGCCCCAGCATTTT
CASSFVQGPSQPQHF